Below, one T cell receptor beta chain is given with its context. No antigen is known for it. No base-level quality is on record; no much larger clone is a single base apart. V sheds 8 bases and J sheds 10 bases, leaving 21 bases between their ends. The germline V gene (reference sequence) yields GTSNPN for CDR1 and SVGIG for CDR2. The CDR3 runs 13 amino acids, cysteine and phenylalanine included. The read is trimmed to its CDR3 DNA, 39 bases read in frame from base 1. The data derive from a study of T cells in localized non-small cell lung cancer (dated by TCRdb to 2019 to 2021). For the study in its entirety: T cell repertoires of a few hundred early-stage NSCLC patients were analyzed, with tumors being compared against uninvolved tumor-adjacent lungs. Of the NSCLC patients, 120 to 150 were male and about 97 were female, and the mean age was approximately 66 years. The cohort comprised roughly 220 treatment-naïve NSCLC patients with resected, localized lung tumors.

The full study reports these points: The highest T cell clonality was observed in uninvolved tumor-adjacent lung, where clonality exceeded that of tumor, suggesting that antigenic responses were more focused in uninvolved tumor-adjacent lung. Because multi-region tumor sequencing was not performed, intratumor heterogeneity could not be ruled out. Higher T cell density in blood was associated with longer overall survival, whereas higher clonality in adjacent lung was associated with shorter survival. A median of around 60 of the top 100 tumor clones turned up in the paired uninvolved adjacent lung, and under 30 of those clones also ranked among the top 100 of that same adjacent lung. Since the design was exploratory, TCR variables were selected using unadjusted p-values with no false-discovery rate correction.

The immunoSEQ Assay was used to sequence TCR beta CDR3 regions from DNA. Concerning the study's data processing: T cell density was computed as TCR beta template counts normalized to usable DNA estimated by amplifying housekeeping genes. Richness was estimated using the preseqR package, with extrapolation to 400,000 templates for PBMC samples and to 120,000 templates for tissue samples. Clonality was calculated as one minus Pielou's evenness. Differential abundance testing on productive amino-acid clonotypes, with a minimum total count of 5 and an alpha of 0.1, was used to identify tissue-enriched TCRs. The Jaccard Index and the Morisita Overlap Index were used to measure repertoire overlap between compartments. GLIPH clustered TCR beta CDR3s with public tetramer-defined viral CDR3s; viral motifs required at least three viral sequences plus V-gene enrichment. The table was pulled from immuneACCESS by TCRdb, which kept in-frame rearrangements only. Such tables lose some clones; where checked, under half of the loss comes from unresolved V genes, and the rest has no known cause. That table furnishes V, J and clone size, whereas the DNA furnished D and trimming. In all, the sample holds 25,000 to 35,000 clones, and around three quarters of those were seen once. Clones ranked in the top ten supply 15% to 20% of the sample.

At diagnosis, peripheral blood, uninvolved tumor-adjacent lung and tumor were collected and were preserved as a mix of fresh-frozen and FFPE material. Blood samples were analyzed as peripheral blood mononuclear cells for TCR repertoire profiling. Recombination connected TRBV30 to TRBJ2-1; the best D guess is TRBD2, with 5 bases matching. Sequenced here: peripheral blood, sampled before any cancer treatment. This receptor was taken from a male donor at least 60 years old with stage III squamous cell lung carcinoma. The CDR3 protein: CAGSMGSWEEQFF. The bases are TGTGCCGGGTCCATGGGCTCTTGGGAGGAGCAGTTCTTC. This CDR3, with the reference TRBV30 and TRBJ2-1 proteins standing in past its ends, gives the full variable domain SQTIHQWPATLVQPVGSPLSLECTVEGTSNPNLYWYRQAAGRGLQLLFYSVGIGQISSEVPQNLSASRPQDRQFILSSKKLLLSDSGFYLCAGSMGSWEEQFFGPGTRLTVL.